Given below is one T cell receptor beta chain in context. The antigen is not known. This entry belongs to a study of cytomegalovirus exposure and HLA in healthy donors. Study background: Falling in the Caucasian-associated ancestry cluster were approximately 84% of approximately 410 genotyped donors.

The study ran its PCR with 60 Vbeta and 13 Jbeta primers. Sequencing used immunoSEQ multiplex PCR; TCRdb keeps in-frame clones, though not all of them. The sample contains about 85,000 clones, roughly 80% of which appear only once. General observations from the study: Earlier analysis looked at TCR beta V segments, and most were productive about 87% or about 30% of the time. CMV serostatus alone was available as immune exposure information.

This clonotype was sampled from a boy aged 5-17 years in good health and CMV-seronegative. The sample comprised PBMCs.

The DNA for the CDR3 is TGTGCCAGCAGCCTCGGACTGAACACCGGGGAGCTGTTTTTT. This codes for CASSLGLNTGELFF. The chain uses TRBV5-4 and TRBJ2-2; a possible D gene is TRBD2 (5 bases). The CDR3 spans 14 residues. The germline gives CDR1 SGHNT, CDR2 YYREEE (reference sequence). V was trimmed by 4 bases and J by 1 base, leaving 8 bases between them.